The 7 T cell receptor beta chains below all came from one sample that was sequenced in a study of T cell responses to AZD1222 COVID-19 vaccine. Libraries were prepared by immunoSEQ multiplex PCR; TCRdb keeps only in-frame clonotypes and omits some of them. The table shows about 110,000 clones, with about 87% occurring only once. Specimen: peripheral blood, collected on day 0 of AZD1222 vaccination. Every receptor here comes from an adult in good health.

The DNA for the CDR3 is TGTGCCAGCAGACCCGACAGGGGGCACGGTTCACCCCTCCACTTT. Translation: CASRPDRGHGSPLHF. This chain connects TRBV7-8 to TRBJ1-6; 10 bases line up with TRBD1. The CDR3 is 15 amino acids. The germline V gene has CDR1 SGHVS and CDR2 FQNEAQ. V lost 6 bases and J lost 9; bases outside the gene matches: 8.

The CDR3 reads CASSTLRGTYEQYF. Here the CDR3 DNA reads TGTGCCAGCAGTACACTGCGGGGGACCTACGAGCAGTACTTC. The rearrangement joins TRBV5-5 to TRBJ2-7; TRBD2 matches 7 bases. V shed 5 bases and J 2 bases; nucleotides not matched to a gene: 7. The length of the CDR3 is 14 residues. Germline V gives CDR1 SGHKS, CDR2 YYEKEE (reference sequence).

The chain carries TRBV2 and TRBJ2-7; D unclear. The CDR3 is 14 residues long. Looked up from germline, CDR1 is SNHLY and CDR2 is FYNNEI. The germline V and J ends were trimmed by 9 bases and 2 bases, with 17 bases remaining between them. CDR3 nucleotide sequence: TGTGCCAGGGCCCAAGGATCGGCGGCCTACGAGCAGTACTTC. This sequence encodes CARAQGSAAYEQYF.

The rearrangement joins TRBV6-5 to TRBJ2-7; the D gene is possibly TRBD2 (6 bases). Trimming stripped 2 bases from V and 5 bases from J, with 10 bases between. The CDR3 is 13 amino acids. The germline V gene has CDR1 MNHEY and CDR2 SVGAGI. The CDR3 loop is CASSYGWRDEQYF. As DNA, the CDR3 is TGTGCCAGCAGTTACGGCTGGAGGGACGAGCAGTACTTC.

The rearrangement joins TRBV6-1 to TRBJ2-1; possibly TRBD2 for D (5 bases). The CDR3 runs 15 residues. V was cut by 2 bases and J by 1 base, with 9 bases left in between. Germline V gives CDR1 MNHNS, CDR2 SASEGT. CDR3 amino acids: CASSEFGGSYNEQFF. Written as DNA, the CDR3 is TGTGCCAGCAGTGAATTTGGAGGTTCCTACAATGAGCAGTTCTTC.

The V gene is TRBV28, the J gene TRBJ1-5, with 7 bases that match TRBD1. Trimming cost V 4 bases and J 0 bases; bases outside gene matches: 3. The CDR3 covers 15 residues. In germline, CDR1 is MDHEN, CDR2 SYDVKM. CDR3 protein: CASSWGTDSNQPQHF. CDR3 DNA: TGTGCCAGCAGTTGGGGGACAGATAGCAATCAGCCCCAGCATTTT. The whole variable domain, filled in from reference TRBV28 and TRBJ1-5, reads DVKVTQSSRYLVKRTGEKVFLECVQDMDHENMFWYRQDPGLGLRLIYFSYDVKMKEKGDIPEGYSVSREKKERFSLILESASTNQTSMYLCASSWGTDSNQPQHFGDGTRLSIL.

This clone was observed a single time. The V gene is TRBV20-1, the J gene TRBJ1-1; no clear D gene. Germline V gene data show CDR1 as DFQATT and CDR2 as SNEGSKA (reference sequence). Deletions cut 2 bases from V and 5 bases from J, with 6 bases between. This CDR3 comprises 11 residues. CDR3: CSARTVTEAFF. The CDR3 coding sequence is TGCAGTGCTAGAACGGTTACTGAAGCTTTCTTT.